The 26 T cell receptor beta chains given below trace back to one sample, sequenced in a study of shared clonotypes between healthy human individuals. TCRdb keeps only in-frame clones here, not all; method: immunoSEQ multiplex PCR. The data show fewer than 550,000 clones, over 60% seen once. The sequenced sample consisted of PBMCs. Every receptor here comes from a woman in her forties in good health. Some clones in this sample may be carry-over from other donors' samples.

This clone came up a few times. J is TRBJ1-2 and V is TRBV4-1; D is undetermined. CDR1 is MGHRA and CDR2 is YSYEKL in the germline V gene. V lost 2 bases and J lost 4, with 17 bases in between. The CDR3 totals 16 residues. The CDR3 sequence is CASSQSAVWDVYGYTF. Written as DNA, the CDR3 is TGCGCCAGCAGCCAATCCGCGGTTTGGGATGTCTATGGCTACACCTTC.

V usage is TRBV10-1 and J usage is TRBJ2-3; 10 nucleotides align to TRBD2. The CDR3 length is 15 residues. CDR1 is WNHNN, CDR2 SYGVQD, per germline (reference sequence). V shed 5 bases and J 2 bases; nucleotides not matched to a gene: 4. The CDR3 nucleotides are TGCGCCAGCAGTCCTAGCGGGAGAATCACAGATACGCAGTATTTT. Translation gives CASSPSGRITDTQYF.

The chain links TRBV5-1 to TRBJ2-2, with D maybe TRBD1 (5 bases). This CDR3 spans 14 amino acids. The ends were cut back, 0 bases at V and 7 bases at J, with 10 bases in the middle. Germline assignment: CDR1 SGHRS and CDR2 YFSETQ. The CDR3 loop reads CASSLVSGHGELFF. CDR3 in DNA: TGCGCCAGCAGCTTGGTGTCAGGGCACGGGGAGCTGTTTTTT.

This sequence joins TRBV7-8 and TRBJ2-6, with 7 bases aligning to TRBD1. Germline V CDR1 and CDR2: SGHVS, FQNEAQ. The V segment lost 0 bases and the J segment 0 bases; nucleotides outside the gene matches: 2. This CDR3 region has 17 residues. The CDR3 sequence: CASSLASGGSGANVLTF. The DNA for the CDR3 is TGTGCCAGCAGCTTAGCCTCAGGGGGCTCTGGGGCCAACGTCCTGACTTTC.

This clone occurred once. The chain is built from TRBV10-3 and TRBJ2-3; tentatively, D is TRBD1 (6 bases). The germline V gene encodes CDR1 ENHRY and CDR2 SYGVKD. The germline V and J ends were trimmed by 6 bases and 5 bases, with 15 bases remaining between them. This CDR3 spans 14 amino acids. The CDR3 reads CAIRMGAWGDTQYF. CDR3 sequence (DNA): TGTGCCATCAGGATGGGGGCCTGGGGAGATACGCAGTATTTT.

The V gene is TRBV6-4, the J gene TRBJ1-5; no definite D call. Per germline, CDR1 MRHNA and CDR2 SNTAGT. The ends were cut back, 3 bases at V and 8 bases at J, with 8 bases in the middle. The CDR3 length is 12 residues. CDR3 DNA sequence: TGTGCCAGCAGTGATAAAACGGAGCCCCAGCATTTT. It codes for CASSDKTEPQHF.

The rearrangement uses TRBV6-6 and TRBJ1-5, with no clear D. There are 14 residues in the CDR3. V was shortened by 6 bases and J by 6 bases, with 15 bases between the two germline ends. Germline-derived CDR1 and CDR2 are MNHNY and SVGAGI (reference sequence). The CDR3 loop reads CASRPPGGGQPQHF. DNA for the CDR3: TGTGCCAGCAGGCCGCCTGGAGGCGGTCAGCCCCAGCATTTT.

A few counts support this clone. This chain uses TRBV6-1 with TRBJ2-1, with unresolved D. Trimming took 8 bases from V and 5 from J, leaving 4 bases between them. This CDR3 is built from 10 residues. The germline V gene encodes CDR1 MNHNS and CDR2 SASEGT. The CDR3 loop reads CASADNEQFF. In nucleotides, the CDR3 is TGTGCCAGCGCAGACAATGAGCAGTTCTTC.

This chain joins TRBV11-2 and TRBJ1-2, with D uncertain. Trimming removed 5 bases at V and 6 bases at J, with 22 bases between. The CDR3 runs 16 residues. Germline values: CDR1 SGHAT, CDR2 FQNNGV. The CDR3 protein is CASSHSDAAPINGYTF. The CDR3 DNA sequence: TGTGCCAGCAGCCACTCGGACGCAGCACCAATAAATGGCTACACCTTC.

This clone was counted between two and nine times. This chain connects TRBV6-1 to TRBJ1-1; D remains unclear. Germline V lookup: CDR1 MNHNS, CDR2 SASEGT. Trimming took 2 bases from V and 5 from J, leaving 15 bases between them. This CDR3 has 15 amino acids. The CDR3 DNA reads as TGTGCCAGCAGTGAAAGGGAGGAAGGTGGGACTGAAGCTTTCTTT. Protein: CASSEREEGGTEAFF.

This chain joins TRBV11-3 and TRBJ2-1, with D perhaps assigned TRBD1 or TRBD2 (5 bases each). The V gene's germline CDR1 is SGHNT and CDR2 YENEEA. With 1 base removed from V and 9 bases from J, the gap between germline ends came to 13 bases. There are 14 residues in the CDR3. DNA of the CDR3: TGTGCCAGCAGCTTAGGGGACCCCCGAGGTGAGCAGTTCTTC. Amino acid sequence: CASSLGDPRGEQFF.

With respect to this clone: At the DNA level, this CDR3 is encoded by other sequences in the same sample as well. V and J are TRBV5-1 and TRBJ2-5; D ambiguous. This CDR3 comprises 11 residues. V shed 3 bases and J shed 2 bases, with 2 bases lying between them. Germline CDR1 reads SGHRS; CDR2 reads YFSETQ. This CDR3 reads CASSSQETQYF. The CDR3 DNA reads TGCGCCAGCAGCTCGCAAGAGACCCAGTACTTC.

Here the CDR3 reads CASSLALRAGGRLDETQYF. The DNA of the CDR3 is TGTGCCAGCAGTTTAGCCCTACGAGCGGGAGGGAGACTGGATGAGACCCAGTACTTC. This chain connects TRBV27 to TRBJ2-5; TRBD2 aligns across 10 bases. The CDR3 is 19 residues long. The V segment lost 2 bases and the J segment 5 bases; nucleotides outside the gene matches: 17. The germline V gene encodes CDR1 MNHEY and CDR2 SMNVEV (reference sequence).

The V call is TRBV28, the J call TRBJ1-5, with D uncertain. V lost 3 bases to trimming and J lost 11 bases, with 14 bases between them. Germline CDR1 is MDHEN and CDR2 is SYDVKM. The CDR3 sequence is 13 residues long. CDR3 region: CASSFVSVRAQHF. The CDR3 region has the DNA TGTGCCAGCAGTTTTGTCTCCGTGCGAGCCCAGCATTTT.

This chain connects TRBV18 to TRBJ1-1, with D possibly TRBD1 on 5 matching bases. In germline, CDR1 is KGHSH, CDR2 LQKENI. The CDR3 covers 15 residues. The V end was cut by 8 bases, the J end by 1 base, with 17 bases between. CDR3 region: CASTSEVGGNTEAFF. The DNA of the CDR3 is TGTGCCAGCACCTCAGAAGTCGGGGGGAACACTGAAGCTTTCTTT. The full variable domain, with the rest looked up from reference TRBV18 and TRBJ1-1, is NAGVMQNPRHLVRRRGQEARLRCSPMKGHSHVYWYRQLPEEGLKFMVYLQKENIIDESGMPKERFSAEFPKEGPSILRIQQVVRGDSAAYFCASTSEVGGNTEAFFGQGTRLTVV.

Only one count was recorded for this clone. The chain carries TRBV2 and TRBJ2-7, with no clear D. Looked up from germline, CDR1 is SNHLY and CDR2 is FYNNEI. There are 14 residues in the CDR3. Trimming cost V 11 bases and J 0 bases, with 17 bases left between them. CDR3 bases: TGTGCCTTCGGCGGAGCAGCAAGCTCCTACGAGCAGTACTTC. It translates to CAFGGAASSYEQYF.

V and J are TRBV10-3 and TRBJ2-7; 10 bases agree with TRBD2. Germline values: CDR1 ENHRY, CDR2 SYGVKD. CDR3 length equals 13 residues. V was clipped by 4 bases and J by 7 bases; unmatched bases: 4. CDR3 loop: CAISVRLAGEQYF. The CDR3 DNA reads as TGTGCCATCAGTGTTAGACTAGCGGGTGAGCAGTACTTC.

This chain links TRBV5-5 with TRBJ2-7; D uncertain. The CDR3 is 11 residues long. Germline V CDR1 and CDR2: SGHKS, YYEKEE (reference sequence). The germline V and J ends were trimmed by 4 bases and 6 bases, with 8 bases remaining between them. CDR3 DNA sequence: TGTGCCAGCAGCCGCCAAGGCGAGCAGTACTTC. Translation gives CASSRQGEQYF. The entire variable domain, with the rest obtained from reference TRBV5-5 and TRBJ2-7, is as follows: DAGVTQSPTHLIKTRGQQVTLRCSPISGHKSVSWYQQVLGQGPQFIFQYYEKEERGRGNFPDRFSARQFPNYSSELNVNALLLGDSALYLCASSRQGEQYFGPGTRLTVT.

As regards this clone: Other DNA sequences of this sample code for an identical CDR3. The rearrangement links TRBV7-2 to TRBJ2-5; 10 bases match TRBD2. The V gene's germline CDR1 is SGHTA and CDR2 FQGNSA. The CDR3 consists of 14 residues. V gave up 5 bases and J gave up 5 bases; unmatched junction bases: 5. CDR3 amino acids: CASSPAGGQETQYF. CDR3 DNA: TGTGCCAGCAGCCCAGCGGGGGGGCAGGAGACCCAGTACTTC. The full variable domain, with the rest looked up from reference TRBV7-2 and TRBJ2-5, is GAGVSQSPSNKVTEKGKDVELRCDPISGHTALYWYRQSLGQGLEFLIYFQGNSAPDKSGLPSDRFSAERTGGSVSTLTIQRTQQEDSAVYLCASSPAGGQETQYFGPGTRLLVL.

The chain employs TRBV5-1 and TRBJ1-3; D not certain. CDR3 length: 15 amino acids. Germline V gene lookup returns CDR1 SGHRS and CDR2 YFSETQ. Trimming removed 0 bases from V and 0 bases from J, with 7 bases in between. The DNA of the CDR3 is TGCGCCAGCAGCTTGGGGGGAAGCTCTGGAAACACCATATATTTT. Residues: CASSLGGSSGNTIYF.

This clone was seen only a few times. The CDR3 coding sequence is TGTGCCAGCTCACCAGGGGTGAGAACTGAAGCTTTCTTT. The encoded protein is CASSPGVRTEAFF. The rearrangement joins TRBV18 to TRBJ1-1; D gene ambiguous. Germline V gene sequence: CDR1 KGHSH, CDR2 LQKENI. The CDR3 sequence is 13 residues long. The V gene lost 2 bases and the J gene lost 5 bases, with 9 bases spanning the gap.

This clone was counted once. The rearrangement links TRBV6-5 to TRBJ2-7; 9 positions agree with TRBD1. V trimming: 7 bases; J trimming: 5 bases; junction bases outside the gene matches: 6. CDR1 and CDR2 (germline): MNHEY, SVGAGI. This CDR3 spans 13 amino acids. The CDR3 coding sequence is TGTGCCAGCAACGGACAGGGGAGCCACGAGCAGTACTTC. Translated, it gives CASNGQGSHEQYF.

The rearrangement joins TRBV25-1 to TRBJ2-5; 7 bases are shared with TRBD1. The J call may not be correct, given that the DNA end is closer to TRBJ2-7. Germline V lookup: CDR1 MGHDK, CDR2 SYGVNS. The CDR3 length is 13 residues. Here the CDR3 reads CASSAWDSYEQYF. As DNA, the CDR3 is TGTGCCAGCAGTGCCTGGGACAGCTACGAGCAGTACTTC.

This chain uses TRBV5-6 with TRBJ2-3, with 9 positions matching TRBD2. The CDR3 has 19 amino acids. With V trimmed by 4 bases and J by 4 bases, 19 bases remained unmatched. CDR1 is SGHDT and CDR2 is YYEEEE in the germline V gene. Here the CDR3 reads CASSPLRREGRGSSDTQYF. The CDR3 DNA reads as TGTGCCAGCAGCCCGTTGAGGCGGGAGGGCCGTGGTAGTTCAGATACGCAGTATTTT.

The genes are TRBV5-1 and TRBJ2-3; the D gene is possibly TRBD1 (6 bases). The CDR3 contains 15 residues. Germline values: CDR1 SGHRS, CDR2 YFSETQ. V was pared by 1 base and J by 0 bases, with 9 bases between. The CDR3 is CASSLLGGSTDTQYF. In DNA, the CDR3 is TGCGCCAGCAGCTTGCTAGGGGGTAGCACAGATACGCAGTATTTT. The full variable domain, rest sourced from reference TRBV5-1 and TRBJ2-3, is KAGVTQTPRYLIKTRGQQVTLSCSPISGHRSVSWYQQTPGQGLQFLFEYFSETQRNKGNFPGRFSGRQFSNSRSEMNVSTLELGDSALYLCASSLLGGSTDTQYFGPGTRLTVL.

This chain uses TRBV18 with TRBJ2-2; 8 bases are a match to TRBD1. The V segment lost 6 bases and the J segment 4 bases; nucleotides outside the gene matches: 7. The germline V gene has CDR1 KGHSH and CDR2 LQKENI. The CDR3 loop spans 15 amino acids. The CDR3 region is CASSGGTGGTGELFF. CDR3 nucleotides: TGTGCCAGCTCCGGAGGGACAGGTGGCACCGGGGAGCTGTTTTTT.